The 9 T cell receptor beta chains presented below share a single source sample, sequenced in a study of T cells in Graves' hyperthyroidism and ophthalmopathy. RNA transcripts gave rise to amplified TCR beta CDR3 regions. HTBI primers drove first-round RT-PCR of the TCR CDR3. From the multiplex PCR reads, TCRdb called clonotypes with MiXCR, one entry per CDR3 protein. The table records 250,000 to 300,000 distinct CDR3 sequences, about 14% of them present only once. Sequencing used blood. Source of these receptors: a woman aged 30 to 39 with Graves' hyperthyroidism that later progressed to Graves' ophthalmopathy.

This clonotype has at least ten counts. In nucleotides, the CDR3 is TGCAGCGTTGAGCTAGCGGACGCTTACAATGAGCAGTTCTTC. Translating gives CSVELADAYNEQFF. The chain couples TRBV29-1 to TRBJ2-1, with 7 positions matching TRBD2. V shed 3 bases, J shed 4 bases, and the junction held 6 bases outside the gene matches. The CDR3 is made up of 14 amino acids. Germline V lookup: CDR1 SQVTM, CDR2 ANQGSEA.

This clonotype was seen many times. As DNA, the CDR3 is TGTGCCAGCAGCCCCCAGGGACTAGCGGGTACCTCCTCCTACAATGAGCAGTTCTTC. Translation gives CASSPQGLAGTSSYNEQFF. This chain uses TRBV7-9 with TRBJ2-1; 12 nucleotides agree with TRBD2. V shed 5 bases, J shed 0 bases, and the junction held 11 bases outside the gene matches. From germline, CDR1 is SEHNR and CDR2 FQNEAQ (reference sequence). This CDR3 region has 19 residues.

V gene TRBV7-9 combines with J gene TRBJ1-1; D is possibly TRBD1 (5 bases). Germline V gene data show CDR1 as SEHNR and CDR2 as FQNEAQ (reference sequence). This CDR3 spans 12 amino acids. The V gene lost 5 bases and the J gene lost 5 bases, with 9 bases spanning the gap. CDR3 residues: CASSIGATEAFF. CDR3 coding DNA: TGTGCCAGCAGCATAGGGGCTACTGAAGCTTTCTTT.

The chain employs TRBV19 and TRBJ2-7; TRBD1 agrees at 8 bases. V trimming: 8 bases; J trimming: 4 bases; junction bases outside the gene matches: 16. CDR1 and CDR2 from the germline V gene are LNHDA and SQIVND (reference sequence). This CDR3 is built from 16 residues. The CDR3 region is CASPGRGGRGRYEQYF. The CDR3 DNA is TGTGCCAGTCCCGGGCGTGGTGGCAGGGGGCGGTACGAGCAGTACTTC.

The rearrangement links TRBV19 to TRBJ2-7; D is uncertain. The CDR3 spans 15 residues. Trimming took off 2 bases at V and 4 bases at J, with 15 bases between the two ends. The germline V gene encodes CDR1 LNHDA and CDR2 SQIVND (reference sequence). CDR3: CASSITDGDSYEQYF. The CDR3 DNA reads as TGTGCCAGTAGTATAACGGACGGAGATTCTTACGAGCAGTACTTC.

This clonotype was seen at least ten times. The chain has TRBV12-3 or TRBV12-4 and TRBJ2-7; TRBD2 matches 7 bases. The CDR3 sequence is 12 residues long. J was trimmed by 4 bases and V by 6 bases; bases with no gene match: 3. CDR3 region: CASRREWYEQYF. The CDR3 bases are TGTGCCAGCAGGCGGGAGTGGTACGAGCAGTACTTC.

This chain connects TRBV6-1 to TRBJ1-1, with 7 positions matching TRBD1. The CDR3 contains 15 residues. Germline CDR1 reads MNHNS; CDR2 reads SASEGT. The ends lost 6 bases at V and 2 bases at J; junction bases unmatched: 9. The CDR3 loop reads CASRSRQGKNTEAFF. Written as DNA, the CDR3 is TGTGCCAGCAGATCTAGACAGGGAAAAAACACTGAAGCTTTCTTT.

The sample holds a few counts of this clonotype. The chain is built from TRBV10-3 and TRBJ2-2; D not resolved. Trimming stripped 3 bases from V and 0 bases from J, with 17 bases between. The CDR3 sequence is 18 residues long. CDR1 and CDR2 from the germline V gene are ENHRY and SYGVKD. The CDR3 loop is CAISDVFGIPANTGELFF. The CDR3 coding sequence is TGTGCCATCAGTGACGTTTTTGGGATTCCCGCGAACACCGGGGAGCTGTTTTTT.

Ten or more counts support this clonotype. The rearrangement joins TRBV5-4 to TRBJ2-3; D gene uncertain. The CDR3 loop spans 14 amino acids. The germline V gene encodes CDR1 SGHNT and CDR2 YYREEE (reference sequence). V lost 0 bases, J lost 2 bases, and 7 bases lay in between. The CDR3 DNA reads TGTGCCAGCAGCTTGGTCTATAACACAGATACGCAGTATTTT. Its translation: CASSLVYNTDTQYF.